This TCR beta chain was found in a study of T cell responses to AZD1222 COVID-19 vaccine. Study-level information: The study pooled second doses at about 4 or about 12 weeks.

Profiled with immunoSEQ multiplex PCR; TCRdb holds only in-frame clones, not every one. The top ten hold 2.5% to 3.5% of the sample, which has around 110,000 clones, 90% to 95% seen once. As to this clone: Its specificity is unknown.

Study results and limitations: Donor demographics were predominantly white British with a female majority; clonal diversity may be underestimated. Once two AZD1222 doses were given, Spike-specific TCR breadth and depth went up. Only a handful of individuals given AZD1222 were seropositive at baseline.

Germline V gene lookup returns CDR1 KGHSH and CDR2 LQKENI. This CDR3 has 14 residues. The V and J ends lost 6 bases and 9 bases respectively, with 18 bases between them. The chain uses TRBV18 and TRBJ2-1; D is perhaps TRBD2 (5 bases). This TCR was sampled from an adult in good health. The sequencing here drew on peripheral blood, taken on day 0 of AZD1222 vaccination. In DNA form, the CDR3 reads TGTGCCAGCTCGGCGGGCATTGGGTATAGTGAGCAGTTCTTC. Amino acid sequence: CASSAGIGYSEQFF.